This T cell receptor (beta chain) came from a study of blood T cell repertoires in COVID-19. The wider study: Samples taken during acute and convalescent COVID-19 were collected in the United States, Italy and Spain. From T cells, B-cell-depleted T cells, or PBMCs came the material, which was cDNA or gDNA.

The V gene's germline CDR1 is SGHTA and CDR2 FQGNSA. The ends lost 5 bases at V and 8 bases at J; junction bases unmatched: 9. The CDR3 totals 14 residues. Sequencing was performed with immunoSEQ multiplex PCR; in TCRdb, only in-frame clones are kept and a portion is missing. This sample yields tens of thousands of clones, of which about nine tenths are seen a single time; about 2.9% belongs to the top ten. The sequence came from a woman aged 45-65 years with active or convalescent COVID-19. Sequencing was carried out using peripheral blood. The V gene is TRBV7-2, the J gene TRBJ1-2, with 9 bases matching TRBD1. The CDR3 protein is CASSNAGTGSGYTF. The CDR3 region has the DNA TGTGCCAGCAGCAACGCCGGGACAGGGTCCGGCTACACCTTC.